This TCR beta chain was identified during a study of cytomegalovirus exposure and HLA in healthy donors. General study points: Cytomegalovirus-associated TCR beta chains were listed, numbering 150 to 200. Later analysis associated a missense DCLRE1C variant with TCR beta V- and J-gene trimming. Most TCRs appeared rarely, but some public TCRs recurred in many donors. Prior analysis indicated that the majority of TCR beta V segments exhibited productivity approximately 87% or approximately 30% of the time.

Worth noting for this clone: Its antigen is as yet unknown.

The study ran its PCR with 60 Vbeta and 13 Jbeta primers. TCRdb keeps only in-frame clones here, not all; method: immunoSEQ multiplex PCR. The sample comprises roughly 100,000 clones, 77% of which are singletons, and roughly 8.9% rests with the top ten. This CDR3 has 13 residues. The V end was cut by 1 base, the J end by 1 base, with 4 bases between. Germline V CDR1 and CDR2: LNHDA, SQIVND (reference sequence). The rearrangement uses TRBV19 and TRBJ1-1; D remains unclear. Sequencing was performed on PBMCs. The source is a male donor in good health and CMV-seropositive. The CDR3 DNA reads TGTGCCAGTAGTATAGCAAAGAACACTGAAGCTTTCTTT. Amino acid sequence: CASSIAKNTEAFF. The complete variable domain, with remaining parts taken from reference TRBV19 and TRBJ1-1, reads DGGITQSPKYLFRKEGQNVTLSCEQNLNHDAMYWYRQDPGQGLRLIYYSQIVNDFQKGDIAEGYSVSREKKESFPLTVTSAQKNPTAFYLCASSIAKNTEAFFGQGTRLTVV.